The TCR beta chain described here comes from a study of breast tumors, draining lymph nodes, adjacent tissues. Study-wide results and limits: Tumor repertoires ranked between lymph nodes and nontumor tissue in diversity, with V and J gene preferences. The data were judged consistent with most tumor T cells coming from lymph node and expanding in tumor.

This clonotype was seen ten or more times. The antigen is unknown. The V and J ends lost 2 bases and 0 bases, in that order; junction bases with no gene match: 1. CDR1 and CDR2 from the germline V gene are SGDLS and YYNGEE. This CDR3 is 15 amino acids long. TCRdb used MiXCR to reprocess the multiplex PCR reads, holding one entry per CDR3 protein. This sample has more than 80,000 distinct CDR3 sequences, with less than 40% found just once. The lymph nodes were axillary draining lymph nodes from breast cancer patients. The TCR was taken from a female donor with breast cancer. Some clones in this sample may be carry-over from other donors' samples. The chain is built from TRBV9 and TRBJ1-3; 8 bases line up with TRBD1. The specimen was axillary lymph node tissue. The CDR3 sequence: CASSVGQGSGNTIYF. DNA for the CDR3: TGTGCCAGCAGCGTCGGACAGGGCTCTGGAAACACCATATATTTT.